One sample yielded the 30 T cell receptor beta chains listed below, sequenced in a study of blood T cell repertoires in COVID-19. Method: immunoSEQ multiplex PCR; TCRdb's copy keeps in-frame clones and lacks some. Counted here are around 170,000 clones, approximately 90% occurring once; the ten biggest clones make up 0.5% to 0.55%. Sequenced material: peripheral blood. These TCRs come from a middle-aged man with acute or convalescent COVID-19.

CDR3 in DNA: TGTGCCAGCTCACCAGGGACAAATCAAGAGACCCAGTACTTC. Protein product: CASSPGTNQETQYF. V gene TRBV18 combines with J gene TRBJ2-5; D perhaps matches TRBD1 (6 bases). Trimming removed 2 bases from V and 2 bases from J, with 9 bases in between. CDR1 and CDR2 from the germline V gene are KGHSH and LQKENI. The CDR3 length is 14 residues.

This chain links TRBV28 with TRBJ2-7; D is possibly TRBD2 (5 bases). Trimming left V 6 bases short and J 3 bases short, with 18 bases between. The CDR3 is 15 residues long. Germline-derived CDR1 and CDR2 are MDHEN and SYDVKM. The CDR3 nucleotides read TGTGCCAGCAGGCCGGCAGCCGCGGGCCTCTACGAGCAGTACTTC. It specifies CASRPAAAGLYEQYF.

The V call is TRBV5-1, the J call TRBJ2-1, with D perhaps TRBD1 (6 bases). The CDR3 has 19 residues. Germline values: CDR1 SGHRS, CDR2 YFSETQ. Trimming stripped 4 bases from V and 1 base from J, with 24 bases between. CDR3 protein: CASSPGRQGTLRSYNEQFF. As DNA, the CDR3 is TGCGCCAGCAGCCCAGGTCGGCAGGGGACCTTGAGATCCTACAATGAGCAGTTCTTC. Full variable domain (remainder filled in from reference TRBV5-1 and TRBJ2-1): KAGVTQTPRYLIKTRGQQVTLSCSPISGHRSVSWYQQTPGQGLQFLFEYFSETQRNKGNFPGRFSGRQFSNSRSEMNVSTLELGDSALYLCASSPGRQGTLRSYNEQFFGPGTRLTVL.

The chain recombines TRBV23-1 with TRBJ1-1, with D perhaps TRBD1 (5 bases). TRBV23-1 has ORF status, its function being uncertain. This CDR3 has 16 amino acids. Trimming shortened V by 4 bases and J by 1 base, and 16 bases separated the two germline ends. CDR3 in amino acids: CASSPTVGEGNTEAFF. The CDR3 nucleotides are TGCGCCAGCAGTCCGACTGTAGGGGAGGGGAACACTGAAGCTTTCTTT.

The DNA of the CDR3 is TGTGCCAGCAGTTACAGGGGAATGAACACTGAAGCTTTCTTT. Translated, it gives CASSYRGMNTEAFF. The rearrangement uses TRBV6-2 or TRBV6-3 and TRBJ1-1; tentatively, D is TRBD1 (5 bases). CDR1 and CDR2 (germline): MNHEY, SVGEGT. This CDR3 has 14 residues. The V gene lost 2 bases and the J gene lost 0 bases, with 7 bases spanning the gap.

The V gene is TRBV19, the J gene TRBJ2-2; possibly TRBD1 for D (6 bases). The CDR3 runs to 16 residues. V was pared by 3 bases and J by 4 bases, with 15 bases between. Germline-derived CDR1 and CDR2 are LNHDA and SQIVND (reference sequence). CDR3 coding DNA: TGTGCCAGTAGTATGGGGGACACGGGCCGCACCGGGGAGCTGTTTTTT. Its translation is CASSMGDTGRTGELFF.

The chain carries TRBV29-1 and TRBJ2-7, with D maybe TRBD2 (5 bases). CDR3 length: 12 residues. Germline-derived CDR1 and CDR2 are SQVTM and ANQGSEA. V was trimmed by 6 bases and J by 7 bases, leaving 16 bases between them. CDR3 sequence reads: CSVPGKTGEQYF. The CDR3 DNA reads TGCAGCGTGCCCGGGAAGACGGGGGAGCAGTACTTC.

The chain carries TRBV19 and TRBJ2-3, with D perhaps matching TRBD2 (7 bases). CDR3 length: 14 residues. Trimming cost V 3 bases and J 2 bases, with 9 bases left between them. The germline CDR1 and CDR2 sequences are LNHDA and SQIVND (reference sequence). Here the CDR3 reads CASSMGGATDTQYF. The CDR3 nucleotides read TGTGCCAGTAGTATGGGGGGGGCCACAGATACGCAGTATTTT. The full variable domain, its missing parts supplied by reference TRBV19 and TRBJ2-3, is DGGITQSPKYLFRKEGQNVTLSCEQNLNHDAMYWYRQDPGQGLRLIYYSQIVNDFQKGDIAEGYSVSREKKESFPLTVTSAQKNPTAFYLCASSMGGATDTQYFGPGTRLTVL.

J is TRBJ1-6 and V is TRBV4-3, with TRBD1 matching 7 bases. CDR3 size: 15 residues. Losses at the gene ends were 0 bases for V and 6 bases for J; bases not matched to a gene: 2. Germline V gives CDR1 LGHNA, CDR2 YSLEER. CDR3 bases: TGCGCCAGCAGCCAAGAGGGACAGATTAATTCACCCCTCCACTTT. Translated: CASSQEGQINSPLHF.

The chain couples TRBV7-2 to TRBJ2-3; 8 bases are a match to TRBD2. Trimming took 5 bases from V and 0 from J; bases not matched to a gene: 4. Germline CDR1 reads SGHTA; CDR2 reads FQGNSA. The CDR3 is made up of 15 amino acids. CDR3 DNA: TGTGCCAGCAGCCCAGCGGGGGTGAGCACAGATACGCAGTATTTT. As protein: CASSPAGVSTDTQYF.

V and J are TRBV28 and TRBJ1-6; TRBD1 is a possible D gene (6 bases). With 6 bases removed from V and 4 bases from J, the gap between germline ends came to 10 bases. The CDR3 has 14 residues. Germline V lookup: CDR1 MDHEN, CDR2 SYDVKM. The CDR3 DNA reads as TGTGCCAGCAGCGGACAGAAATATAATTCACCCCTCCACTTT. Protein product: CASSGQKYNSPLHF.

The DNA of the CDR3 is TGTGCCAGCAGCTTAGGGGACAGGGACACTGAAGCTTTCTTT. Amino acids: CASSLGDRDTEAFF. V is TRBV7-9 and J is TRBJ1-1, with 9 bases matching TRBD1. The CDR3 has 14 residues. The V segment lost 1 base and the J segment 3 bases; nucleotides outside the gene matches: 0. Germline CDR1 is SEHNR and CDR2 is FQNEAQ (reference sequence).

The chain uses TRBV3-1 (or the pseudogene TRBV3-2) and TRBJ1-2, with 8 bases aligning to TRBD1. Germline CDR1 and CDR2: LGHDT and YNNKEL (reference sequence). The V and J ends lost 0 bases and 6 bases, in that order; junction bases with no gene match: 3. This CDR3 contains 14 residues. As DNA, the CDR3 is TGTGCCAGCAGCCAAGAAGTCAGGGGGCATGGCTACACCTTC. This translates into CASSQEVRGHGYTF.

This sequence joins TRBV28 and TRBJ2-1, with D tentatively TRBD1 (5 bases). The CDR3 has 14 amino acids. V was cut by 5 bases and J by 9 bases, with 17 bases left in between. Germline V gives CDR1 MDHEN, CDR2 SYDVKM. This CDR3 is CASSPTLIGAEQFF. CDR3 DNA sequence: TGTGCCAGCAGTCCGACGCTCATAGGGGCTGAGCAGTTCTTC.

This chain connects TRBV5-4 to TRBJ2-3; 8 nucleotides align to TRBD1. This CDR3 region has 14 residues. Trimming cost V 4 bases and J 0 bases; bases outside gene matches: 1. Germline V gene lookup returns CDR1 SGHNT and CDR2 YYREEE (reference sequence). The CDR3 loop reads CASSTGGSTDTQYF. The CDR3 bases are TGTGCCAGCAGCACAGGGGGTAGCACAGATACGCAGTATTTT.

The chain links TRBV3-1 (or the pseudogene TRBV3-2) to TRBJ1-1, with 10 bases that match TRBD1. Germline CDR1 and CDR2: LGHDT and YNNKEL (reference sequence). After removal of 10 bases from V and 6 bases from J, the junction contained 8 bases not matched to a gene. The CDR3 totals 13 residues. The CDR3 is CATGQGGYAEAFF. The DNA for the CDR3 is TGTGCCACCGGACAGGGGGGATACGCTGAAGCTTTCTTT.

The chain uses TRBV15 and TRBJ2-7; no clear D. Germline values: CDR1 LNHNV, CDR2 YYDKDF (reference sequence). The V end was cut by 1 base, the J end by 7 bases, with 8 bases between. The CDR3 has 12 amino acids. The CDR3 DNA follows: TGTGCCACCAGCAGAGGAGCTTGGGAGCAGTACTTC. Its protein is CATSRGAWEQYF.

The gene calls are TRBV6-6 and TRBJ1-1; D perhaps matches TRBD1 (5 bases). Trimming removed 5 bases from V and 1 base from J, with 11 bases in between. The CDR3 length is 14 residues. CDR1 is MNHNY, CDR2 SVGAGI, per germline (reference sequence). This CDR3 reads CASSTSTGNTEAFF. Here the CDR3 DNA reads TGTGCCAGCAGTACCTCCACAGGGAACACTGAAGCTTTCTTT.

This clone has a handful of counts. DNA of the CDR3: TGTGCCAGCAGCTTAGGGCGGGGAGGCACTGAAGCTTTCTTT. Translated, it gives CASSLGRGGTEAFF. The rearrangement joins TRBV11-1 to TRBJ1-1, with D unclear. This CDR3 spans 14 amino acids. The germline V gene encodes CDR1 SGHAT and CDR2 FQDESV (reference sequence). Trimming cost V 1 base and J 4 bases, with 10 bases left between them.

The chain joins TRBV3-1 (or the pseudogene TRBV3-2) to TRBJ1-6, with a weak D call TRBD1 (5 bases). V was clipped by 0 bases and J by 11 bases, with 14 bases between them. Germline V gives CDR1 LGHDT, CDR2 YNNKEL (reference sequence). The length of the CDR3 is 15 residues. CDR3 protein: CASSQDSQALTPLHF. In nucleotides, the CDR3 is TGTGCCAGCAGCCAAGATTCACAGGCTTTAACACCCCTCCACTTT.

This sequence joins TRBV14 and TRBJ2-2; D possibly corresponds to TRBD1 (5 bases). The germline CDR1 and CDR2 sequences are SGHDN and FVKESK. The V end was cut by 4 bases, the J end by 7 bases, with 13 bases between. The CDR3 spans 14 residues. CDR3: CASSLMGRGGELFF. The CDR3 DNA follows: TGTGCCAGCAGCCTCATGGGGCGCGGCGGGGAGCTGTTTTTT. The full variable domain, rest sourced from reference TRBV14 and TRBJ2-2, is EAGVTQFPSHSVIEKGQTVTLRCDPISGHDNLYWYRRVMGKEIKFLLHFVKESKQDESGMPNNRFLAERTGGTYSTLKVQPAELEDSGVYFCASSLMGRGGELFFGEGSRLTVL.

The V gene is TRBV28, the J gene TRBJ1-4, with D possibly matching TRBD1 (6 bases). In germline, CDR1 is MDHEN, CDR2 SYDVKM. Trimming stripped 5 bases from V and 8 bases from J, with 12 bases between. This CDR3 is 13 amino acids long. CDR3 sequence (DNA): TGTGCCAGCAGTAGCAGGGGCTGGGAAAAACTGTTTTTT. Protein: CASSSRGWEKLFF. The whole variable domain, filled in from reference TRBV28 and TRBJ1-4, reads DVKVTQSSRYLVKRTGEKVFLECVQDMDHENMFWYRQDPGLGLRLIYFSYDVKMKEKGDIPEGYSVSREKKERFSLILESASTNQTSMYLCASSSRGWEKLFFGSGTQLSVL.

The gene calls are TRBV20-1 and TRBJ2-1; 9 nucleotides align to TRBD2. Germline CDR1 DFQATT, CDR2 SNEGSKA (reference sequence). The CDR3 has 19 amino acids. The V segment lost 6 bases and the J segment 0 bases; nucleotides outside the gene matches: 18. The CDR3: CSASDFPAGGPISYNEQFF. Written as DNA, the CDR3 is TGCAGTGCCAGTGACTTCCCAGCGGGGGGACCAATCTCCTACAATGAGCAGTTCTTC.

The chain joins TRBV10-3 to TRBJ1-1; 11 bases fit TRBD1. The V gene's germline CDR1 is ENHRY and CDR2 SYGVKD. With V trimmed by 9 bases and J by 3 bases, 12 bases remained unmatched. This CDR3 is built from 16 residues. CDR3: CAILPGQGVRDTEAFF. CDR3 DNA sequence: TGTGCCATTCTACCGGGACAGGGGGTGAGGGACACTGAAGCTTTCTTT.

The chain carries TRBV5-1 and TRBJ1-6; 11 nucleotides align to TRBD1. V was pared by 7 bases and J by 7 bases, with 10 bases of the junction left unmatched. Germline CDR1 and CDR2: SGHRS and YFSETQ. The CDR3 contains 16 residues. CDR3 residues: CASELGTGGLNSPLHF. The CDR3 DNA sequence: TGCGCCAGCGAGCTTGGGACAGGGGGATTGAATTCACCCCTCCACTTT.

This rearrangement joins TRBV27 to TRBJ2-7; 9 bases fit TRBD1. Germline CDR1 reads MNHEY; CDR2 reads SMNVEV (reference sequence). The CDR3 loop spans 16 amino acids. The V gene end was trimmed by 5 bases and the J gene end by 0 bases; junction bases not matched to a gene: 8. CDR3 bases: TGTGCCAGCAGTCAACTGCCGGACAGGGGCTCCTACGAGCAGTACTTC. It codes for CASSQLPDRGSYEQYF.

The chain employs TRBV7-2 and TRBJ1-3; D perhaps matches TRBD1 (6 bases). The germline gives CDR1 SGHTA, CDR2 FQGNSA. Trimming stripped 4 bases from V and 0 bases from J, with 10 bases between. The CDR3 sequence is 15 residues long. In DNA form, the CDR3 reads TGTGCCAGCAGCTGGCAGGGGTACTCTGGAAACACCATATATTTT. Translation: CASSWQGYSGNTIYF.

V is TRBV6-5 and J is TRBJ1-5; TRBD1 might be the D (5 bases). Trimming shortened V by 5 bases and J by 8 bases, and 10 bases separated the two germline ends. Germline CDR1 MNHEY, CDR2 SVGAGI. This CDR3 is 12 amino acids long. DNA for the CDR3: TGTGCCAGCAGTCACCCGACAGAGCCCCAGCATTTT. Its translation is CASSHPTEPQHF.

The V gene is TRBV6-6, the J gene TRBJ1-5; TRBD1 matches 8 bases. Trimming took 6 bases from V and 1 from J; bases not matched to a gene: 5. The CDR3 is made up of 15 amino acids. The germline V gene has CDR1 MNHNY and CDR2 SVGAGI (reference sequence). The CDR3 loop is CASRPRDRSNQPQHF. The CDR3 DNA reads TGTGCCAGCAGGCCCCGGGACAGGAGCAATCAGCCCCAGCATTTT.

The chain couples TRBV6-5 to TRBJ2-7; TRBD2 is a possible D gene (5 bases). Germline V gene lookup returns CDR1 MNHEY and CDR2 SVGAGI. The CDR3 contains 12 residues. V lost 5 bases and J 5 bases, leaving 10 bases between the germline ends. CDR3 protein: CASSPAGDEQYF. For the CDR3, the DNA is TGTGCCAGCAGTCCTGCCGGGGACGAGCAGTACTTC.